These 5 T cell receptor beta chains came from one sample sequenced in a study of T cells in Graves' hyperthyroidism and ophthalmopathy. What was amplified from RNA transcripts were TCR beta CDR3 regions. First-round RT-PCR of the TCR CDR3 relied on the HTBI primer set. TCRdb independently ran MiXCR on the multiplex PCR reads; one entry per CDR3 protein. The sample contains under 800,000 distinct CDR3 sequences, less than 15% of which appear only once. Sequenced material: blood. Source of these receptors: a woman between 18 and 29 years old with Graves' hyperthyroidism.

This clonotype has ten or more counts. J is TRBJ1-1 and V is TRBV12-3 or TRBV12-4; no clear D gene. The CDR3 covers 11 residues. V shed 3 bases and J shed 8 bases, with 7 bases lying between them. The CDR3 loop reads CASSLTLEAFF. The CDR3 region has the DNA TGTGCCAGCAGTTTGACATTAGAAGCTTTCTTT.

In DNA, the CDR3 is TGCGCCAGCGAAACGGGTGCAACAGGGGGCGGATGGGTCGGGAACACTGAAGCTTTCTTT. Translated, it gives CASETGATGGGWVGNTEAFF. The chain joins TRBV10-1 to TRBJ1-1; TRBD1 matches 9 bases. Germline V CDR1 and CDR2: WNHNN, SYGVQD (reference sequence). The CDR3 length is 20 residues. Trimming at V came to 8 bases and at J to 1 base, leaving 23 bases not matched to a gene.

A few counts support this clonotype. The V gene is TRBV28, the J gene TRBJ1-2; D uncertain. Germline CDR1 MDHEN, CDR2 SYDVKM. V shed 5 bases and J shed 5 bases, with 18 bases lying between them. CDR3 length equals 15 residues. As DNA, the CDR3 is TGTGCCAGCAGTCCTCCCAGGTATAAGAGATATGGCTACACCTTC. This encodes CASSPPRYKRYGYTF.

This clonotype has a handful of counts. This chain links TRBV7-2 with TRBJ2-3; no clear D gene. Germline V gene sequence: CDR1 SGHTA, CDR2 FQGNSA. The CDR3 extends over 15 amino acids. V lost 2 bases, J lost 4 bases, and 13 bases lay in between. The CDR3 DNA reads TGTGCCAGCAGCTTATTAGGCTTTGACGCAGATACGCAGTATTTT. It specifies CASSLLGFDADTQYF.

At least ten counts were recorded for this clonotype. The V call is TRBV28, the J call TRBJ2-3, with TRBD2 matching over 14 bases. Germline V gene sequence: CDR1 MDHEN, CDR2 SYDVKM. The CDR3 sequence is 18 residues long. The ends lost 5 bases at V and 1 base at J; junction bases unmatched: 8. The CDR3 loop is CASSLGLAGGFGTDTQYF. The CDR3 nucleotides read TGTGCCAGCAGTCTCGGACTAGCGGGAGGTTTCGGCACAGATACGCAGTATTTT.